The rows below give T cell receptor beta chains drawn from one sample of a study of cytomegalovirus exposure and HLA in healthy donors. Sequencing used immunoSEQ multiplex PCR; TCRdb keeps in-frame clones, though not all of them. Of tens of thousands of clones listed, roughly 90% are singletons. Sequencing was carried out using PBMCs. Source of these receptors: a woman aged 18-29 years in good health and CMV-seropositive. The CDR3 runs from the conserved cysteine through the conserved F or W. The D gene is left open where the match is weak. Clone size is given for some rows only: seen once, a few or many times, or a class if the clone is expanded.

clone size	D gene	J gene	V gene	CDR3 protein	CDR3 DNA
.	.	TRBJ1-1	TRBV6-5	CASSYSTTAGRTEAFF	TGTGCCAGCAGTTACTCGACGACAGCCGGACGCACTGAAGCTTTCTTT
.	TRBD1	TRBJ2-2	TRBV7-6	CASSPTGVTGELFF	TGTGCCAGCAGCCCCACAGGGGTTACCGGGGAGCTGTTTTTT
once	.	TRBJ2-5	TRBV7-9	CASSLASSQETQYF	TGTGCCAGCAGCTTAGCGAGTTCCCAAGAGACCCAGTACTTC
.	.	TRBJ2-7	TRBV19	CASGPHGGRQYF	TGTGCCAGTGGTCCCCACGGGGGAAGGCAGTACTTC
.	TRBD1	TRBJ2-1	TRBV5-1	CASSFRTGQLVDEQFF	TGCGCCAGCAGCTTCAGGACAGGGCAGCTAGTGGATGAGCAGTTCTTC
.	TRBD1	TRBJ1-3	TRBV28	CASSTGGAAGNTIYF	TGTGCCAGCAGCACAGGGGGCGCCGCTGGAAACACCATATATTTT
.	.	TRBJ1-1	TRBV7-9	CAAGPLGIPEAFF	TGTGCCGCAGGCCCCTTAGGCATACCTGAAGCTTTCTTT
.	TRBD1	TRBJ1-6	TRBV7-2	CASSLGDRESPLHF	TGTGCCAGCAGCTTAGGGGACAGGGAGTCACCCCTCCACTTT
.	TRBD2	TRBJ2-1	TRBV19	CASSLSGRSYNEQFF	TGTGCCAGTAGTTTGAGCGGGAGGTCCTACAATGAGCAGTTCTTC
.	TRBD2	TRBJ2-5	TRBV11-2	CASSLGLAGGPGETQYF	TGTGCCAGCAGCTTAGGACTAGCGGGGGGGCCTGGAGAGACCCAGTACTTC
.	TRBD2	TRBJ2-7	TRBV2	CASSQTSGSYEQYF	TGTGCCAGCAGTCAGACTAGCGGCTCCTACGAGCAGTACTTC
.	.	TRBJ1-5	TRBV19	CASSIRDSNQPQHF	TGTGCCAGTAGTATACGGGATAGCAATCAGCCCCAGCATTTT
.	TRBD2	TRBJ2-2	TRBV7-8	CASSTQDRGVAGELFF	TGTGCCAGCAGCACACAGGATCGGGGGGTCGCCGGGGAGCTGTTTTTT
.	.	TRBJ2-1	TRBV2	CASSEGGNYNEQFF	TGTGCCAGCAGTGAGGGGGGAAACTACAATGAGCAGTTCTTC
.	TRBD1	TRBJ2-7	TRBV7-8	CASSSRTGGNYEQYF	TGTGCCAGCAGCTCTCGGACAGGGGGAAACTACGAGCAGTACTTC
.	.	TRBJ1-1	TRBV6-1	CASSVDGVPSTEAFF	TGTGCCAGCAGTGTTGACGGAGTCCCGAGCACTGAAGCTTTCTTT
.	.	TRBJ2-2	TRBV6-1	CASNVGSASGELFF	TGTGCCAGCAACGTCGGTAGCGCCTCCGGGGAGCTGTTTTTT
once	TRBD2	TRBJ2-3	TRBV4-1	CASSQETSGRIDTQYF	TGCGCCAGCAGCCAAGAGACTAGCGGGAGGATAGATACGCAGTATTTT
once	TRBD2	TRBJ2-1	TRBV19	CASSMGRGNYNEQFF	TGTGCCAGTAGTATGGGGCGGGGGAACTACAATGAGCAGTTCTTC
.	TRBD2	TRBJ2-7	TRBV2	CASSGLAGVNEQYF	TGTGCCAGCAGTGGTCTAGCGGGGGTCAACGAGCAGTACTTC
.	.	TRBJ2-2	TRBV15	CATSGLTVTGELFF	TGTGCCACCAGCGGCCTGACAGTAACCGGGGAGCTGTTTTTT
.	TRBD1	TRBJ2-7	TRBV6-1	CASSSRDRINEQYF	TGTGCCAGCAGTTCCCGGGACAGGATCAACGAGCAGTACTTC
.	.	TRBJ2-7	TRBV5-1	CASSLRGATYEQYF	TGCGCCAGCAGCTTGCGGGGAGCCACCTACGAGCAGTACTTC
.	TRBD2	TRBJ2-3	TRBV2	CASSVGPLAGVGTDTQYF	TGTGCCAGCAGTGTGGGTCCGCTAGCGGGAGTAGGCACAGATACGCAGTATTTT
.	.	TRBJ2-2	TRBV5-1	CASSARTFANTGELFF	TGCGCCAGCAGCGCACGGACATTCGCGAACACCGGGGAGCTGTTTTTT
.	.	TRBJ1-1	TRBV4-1	CASSQTSGSNTEAFF	TGCGCCAGCAGCCAAACGTCAGGGTCGAACACTGAAGCTTTCTTT
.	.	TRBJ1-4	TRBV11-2	CASSLDRSNEKLFF	TGTGCCAGCAGCTTGGACAGAAGTAATGAAAAACTGTTTTTT
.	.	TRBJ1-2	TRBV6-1	CASSYSYGYTF	TGTGCCAGCAGCTACAGCTATGGCTACACCTTC
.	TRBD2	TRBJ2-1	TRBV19	CASSRTSGRVLNEQFF	TGTGCCAGTAGCAGGACTAGCGGGAGAGTGTTAAATGAGCAGTTCTTC
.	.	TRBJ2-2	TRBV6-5	CASSYATANTGELFF	TGTGCCAGCAGTTACGCAACAGCGAACACCGGGGAGCTGTTTTTT
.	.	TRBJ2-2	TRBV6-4	CASSEKTGSTGELFF	TGTGCCAGCAGTGAGAAGACAGGTTCCACCGGGGAGCTGTTTTTT
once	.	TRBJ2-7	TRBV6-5	CASSYSFGGSYEQYF	TGTGCCAGCAGTTACTCGTTTGGGGGGTCCTACGAGCAGTACTTC
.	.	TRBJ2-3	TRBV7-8	CASSLLQRQQDTQYF	TGTGCCAGCAGCTTACTCCAAAGACAGCAAGATACGCAGTATTTT
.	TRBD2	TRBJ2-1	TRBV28	CASSLAGLAGLSSYNEQFF	TGTGCCAGCAGTTTGGCGGGACTAGCGGGACTGAGCTCCTACAATGAGCAGTTCTTC
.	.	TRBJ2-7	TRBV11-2	CASRERGRGAGEQYF	TGTGCCAGCAGGGAGAGGGGCAGGGGGGCCGGCGAGCAGTACTTC
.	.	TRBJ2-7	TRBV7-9	CASSLAAGEQYF	TGTGCCAGCAGCTTAGCGGCCGGGGAGCAGTACTTC